This TCR beta chain originates from a study of cytomegalovirus exposure and HLA in healthy donors. This clone was seen more than once but under ten times. Its antigen is not identified. With 60 Vbeta and 13 Jbeta primers, the PCR was carried out. The assay was immunoSEQ multiplex PCR, and TCRdb's table has in-frame clones only and misses some. This sample has 100,000 to 120,000 clones, with about 78% found just once. V was pared by 1 base and J by 1 base, with 7 bases between. CDR3 length equals 14 residues. Per the germline V gene, CDR1 is MNHNS and CDR2 is SASEGT. The study's findings and limits: About 87% or about 30% of the time was how often most TCR beta V segments were productive, according to an earlier analysis.

This receptor was obtained from a man between 25 and 39 years old in good health and CMV-seronegative. Material for sequencing was PBMCs. The genes are TRBV6-1 and TRBJ1-1; no reliable D call. The DNA of the CDR3 is TGTGCCAGCAGTGAAGGGAGTGGGAACACTGAAGCTTTCTTT. Residues: CASSEGSGNTEAFF.